Included here is one T cell receptor beta chain sequence, with context. This table comes from immunoSEQ multiplex PCR, and its TCRdb copy is limited to in-frame clones, with some not included. In the table there are under 150,000 clones, around four fifths of which are singletons. The sample is drawn from a study of cytotoxic CD8 clonotypes in ibrutinib-treated CLL. The V gene end was trimmed by 1 base and the J gene end by 4 bases; junction bases not matched to a gene: 3. Germline loops: CDR1 SGHRS, CDR2 YFSETQ. The CDR3 runs to 14 residues. The sample consisted of PBMCs, taken after 24 months of ibrutinib treatment. This TCR was sampled from a human donor with chronic lymphocytic leukemia. This chain joins TRBV5-1 and TRBJ2-5, with 8 bases matching TRBD2. The CDR3 reads CASSLYGGVETQYF. The CDR3 DNA reads TGCGCCAGCAGCTTGTACGGGGGGGTAGAGACCCAGTACTTC.